This T cell receptor beta chain was obtained from a study of shared clonotypes between healthy human individuals. Method: immunoSEQ multiplex PCR; TCRdb's copy keeps in-frame clones and lacks some. The sample has about 2.4 million clones; roughly 93% are singletons. Germline V gene data show CDR1 as SGDLS and CDR2 as YYNGEE. CDR3 size: 17 residues. With 0 bases clipped from V and 4 bases from J, the junction kept 10 bases outside the gene matches. The TCR originated in a man between 18 and 35 years old in good health. Some clones in this sample may be carry-over from other donors' samples. The sequenced material came from naive CD4+ T cells from PBMCs. Documented subset: CD45RA+ positively selected. The V gene is TRBV9, the J gene TRBJ2-5; TRBD2 matches at 9 bases. The CDR3 here is CASSVVGGLAGRETQYF. The CDR3 nucleotides read TGTGCCAGCAGCGTAGTGGGAGGGCTAGCGGGAAGAGAGACCCAGTACTTC.